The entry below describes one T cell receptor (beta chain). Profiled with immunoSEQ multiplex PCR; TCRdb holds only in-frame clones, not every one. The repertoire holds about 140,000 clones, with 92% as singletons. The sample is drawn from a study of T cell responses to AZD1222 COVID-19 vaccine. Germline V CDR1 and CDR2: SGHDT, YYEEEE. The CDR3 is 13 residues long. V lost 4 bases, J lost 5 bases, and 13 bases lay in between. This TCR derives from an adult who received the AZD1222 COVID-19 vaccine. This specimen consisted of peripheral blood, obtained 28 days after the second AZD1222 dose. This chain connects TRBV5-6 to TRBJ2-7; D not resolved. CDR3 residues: CASSEGIDDEQYF. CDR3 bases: TGTGCCAGCAGCGAAGGCATCGACGACGAGCAGTACTTC.